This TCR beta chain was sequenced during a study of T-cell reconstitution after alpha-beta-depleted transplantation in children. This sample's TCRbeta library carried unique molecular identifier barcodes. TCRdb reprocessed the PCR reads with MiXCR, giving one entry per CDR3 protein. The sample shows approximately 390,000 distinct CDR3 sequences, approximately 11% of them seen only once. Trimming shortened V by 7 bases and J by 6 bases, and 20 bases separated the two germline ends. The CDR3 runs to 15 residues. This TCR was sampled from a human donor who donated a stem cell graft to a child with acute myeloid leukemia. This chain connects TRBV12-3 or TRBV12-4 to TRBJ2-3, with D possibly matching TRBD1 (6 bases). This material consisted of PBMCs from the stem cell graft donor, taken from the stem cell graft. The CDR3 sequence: CASTPTGQHTDTQYF. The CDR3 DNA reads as TGTGCCAGCACCCCTACAGGGCAACACACGGATACGCAGTATTTT.